This T cell receptor (beta chain) came from a study of CD8+CD57+ T cells in acquired aplastic anemia. It was genomic DNA that served as the template for profiling TCR beta VDJ and CDR3. TCRdb re-called the reads with MiXCR, one entry per CDR3 protein. The sample records 450,000 to 550,000 distinct CDR3 sequences, around 30% being singletons. For sequencing, patients were chosen who had shown expansion of CD8+CD57+ cells by flow cytometry. With no exception, the patients had severe acquired aplastic anemia. This sequence was found in a human donor with aplastic anemia. Specimen: sorted CD4+, CD8+, or CD8+CD57+ T cells (not recorded which) from PBMCs.

DNA for the CDR3: TGTGCCAGCAGCTTGCGAAGGGGATATCCCACTGAAGCTTTCTTT. Protein: CASSLRRGYPTEAFF. The chain couples TRBV5-6 to TRBJ1-1; weak D call: TRBD1 (5 bases). Germline CDR1 SGHDT, CDR2 YYEEEE. The CDR3 is 15 residues long. The V end was cut by 1 base, the J end by 4 bases, with 14 bases between.